This TCR beta chain comes out of a study of T cell repertoires in cytomegalovirus infection. For the study at large: Public signatures in TCR beta pointed to CMV infection and matching HLA type.

TCRdb independently ran MiXCR on the reads; one entry per CDR3 protein. The sample shows around 270,000 distinct CDR3 sequences, around 9% of them seen only once. Whole-study findings and limits: CMV-specific TCR beta clonotypes restricted by HLA-C were the ones dominating the ex vivo response. Based on cumulative public TCR beta family frequency, carriers of CMV plus the relevant HLA were identified.

With regard to this clonotype: The antigen remains undetermined.

J lost 6 bases, V lost 1 base, and 4 bases had no gene match. This CDR3 comprises 15 residues. The germline V gene has CDR1 GTSNPN and CDR2 SVGIG (reference sequence). This receptor was identified in a human donor in good health (CMV status not recorded). Some clones in this sample may be carry-over from other donors' samples. The chain uses TRBV30 and TRBJ1-5; TRBD1 agrees at 12 bases. Material for sequencing was PBMCs. Written as DNA, the CDR3 is TGTGCCTGGAGTGGGGGGACAGGGGGCGGTCAGCCCCAGCATTTT. This translates into CAWSGGTGGGQPQHF.